This record looks at one T cell receptor beta chain sequence and its context. Its antigen remains unknown. The CDR3 consists of 18 residues. Germline-derived CDR1 and CDR2 are LGHNA and YSLEER. V lost 0 bases, J lost 4 bases, and 14 bases stayed unmatched. The sample originates from a study of blood T cells in healthy people across ages. The use of a sample-barcoded 5' primer and a J-beta primer mix characterized a second PCR of roughly 6 to 12 cycles. The study obtained at least 2.5 million CDR3-containing paired-end reads from every sample. TCRdb analysed the 5' RACE reads with MiXCR anew, one entry per CDR3 protein. The sample has fewer than 1 million distinct CDR3 sequences; about 42% are singletons. Overall study findings and caveats: With age, beta diversity per million T cells declined roughly linearly, significantly by 30 to 50.

It was around 10 milliliters of peripheral blood that were drawn from each donor. Samples had at least 6.5 million PBMCs isolated from them. This rearrangement joins TRBV4-3 to TRBJ1-1; 7 bases fit TRBD1. The origin of this receptor is a man between 60 and 75 years old in good health. The sample was blood. The CDR3 nucleotides read TGCGCCAGCAGCCAAGATGGCAGGGCAGGGGGACTTGGCACTGAAGCTTTCTTT. Its protein product is CASSQDGRAGGLGTEAFF.